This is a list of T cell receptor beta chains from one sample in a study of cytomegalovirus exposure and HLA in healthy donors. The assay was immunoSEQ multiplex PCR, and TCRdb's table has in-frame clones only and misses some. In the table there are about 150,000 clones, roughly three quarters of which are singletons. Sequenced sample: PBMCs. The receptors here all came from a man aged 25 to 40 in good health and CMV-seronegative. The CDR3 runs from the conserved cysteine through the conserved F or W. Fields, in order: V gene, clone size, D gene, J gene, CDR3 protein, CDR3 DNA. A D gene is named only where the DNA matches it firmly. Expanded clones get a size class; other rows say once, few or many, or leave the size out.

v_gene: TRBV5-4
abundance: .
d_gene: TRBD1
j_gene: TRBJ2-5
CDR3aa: CASSVEQGAGETQYF
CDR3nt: TGTGCCAGCAGCGTAGAACAGGGGGCGGGTGAGACCCAGTACTTC

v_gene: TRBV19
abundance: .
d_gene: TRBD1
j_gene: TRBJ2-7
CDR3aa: CASTPTGGHEQYF
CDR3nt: TGTGCCAGTACCCCGACAGGGGGCCACGAGCAGTACTTC

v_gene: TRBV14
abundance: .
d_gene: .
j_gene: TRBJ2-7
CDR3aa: CASSQDRRTVLNEQYF
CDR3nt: TGTGCCAGCAGCCAAGATCGAAGGACAGTCCTTAACGAGCAGTACTTC

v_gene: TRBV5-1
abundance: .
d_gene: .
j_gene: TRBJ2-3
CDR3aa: CASSTGLTTDTQYF
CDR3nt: TGCGCCAGCAGCACGGGACTTACCACAGATACGCAGTATTTT

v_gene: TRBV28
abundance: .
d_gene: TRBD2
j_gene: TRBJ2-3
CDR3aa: CASITSGTSREDTQYF
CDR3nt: TGTGCCAGCATCACATCCGGGACTAGCAGGGAAGATACGCAGTATTTT

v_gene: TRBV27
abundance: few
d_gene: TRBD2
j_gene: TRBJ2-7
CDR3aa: CASSSGGRLAGGYEQYF
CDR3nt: TGTGCCAGCAGTTCAGGAGGTCGACTAGCGGGAGGCTACGAGCAGTACTTC

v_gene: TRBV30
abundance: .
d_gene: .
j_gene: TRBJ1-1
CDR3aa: CAWSAQLGNTEAFF
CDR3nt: TGTGCCTGGAGTGCTCAGCTAGGAAACACTGAAGCTTTCTTT

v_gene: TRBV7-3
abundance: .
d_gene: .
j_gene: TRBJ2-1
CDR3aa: CASSLNTGTHFYNEQFF
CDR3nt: TGTGCCAGCAGCTTAAATACTGGGACTCATTTTTACAATGAGCAGTTCTTC

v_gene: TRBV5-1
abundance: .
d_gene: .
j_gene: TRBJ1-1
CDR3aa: CASSFNRDTEAFF
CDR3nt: TGCGCCAGCAGCTTCAACAGGGACACTGAAGCTTTCTTT

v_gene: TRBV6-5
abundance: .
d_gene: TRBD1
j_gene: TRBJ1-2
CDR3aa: CASSYGTGGGYTF
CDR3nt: TGTGCCAGCAGTTACGGGACAGGGGGCGGCTACACCTTC

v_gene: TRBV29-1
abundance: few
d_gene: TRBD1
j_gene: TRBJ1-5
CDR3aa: CSVEDISKSGTGGQTNQPQHF
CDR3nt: TGCAGCGTTGAAGATATTAGTAAGAGTGGGACAGGGGGCCAGACTAATCAGCCCCAGCATTTT

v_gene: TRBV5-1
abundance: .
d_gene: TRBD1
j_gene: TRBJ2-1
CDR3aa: CASSLRTGVNNEQFF
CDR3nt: TGCGCCAGCAGCTTGAGGACAGGGGTCAACAATGAGCAGTTCTTC

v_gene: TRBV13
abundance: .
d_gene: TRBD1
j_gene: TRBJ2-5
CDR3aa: CASSPTGVQETQYF
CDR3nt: TGTGCCAGCAGCCCTACAGGGGTGCAAGAGACCCAGTACTTC

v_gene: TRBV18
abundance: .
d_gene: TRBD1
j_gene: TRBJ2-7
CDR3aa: CASSLGAGTATYEQYF
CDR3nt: TGTGCCAGCTCACTGGGAGCAGGGACAGCAACCTACGAGCAGTACTTC

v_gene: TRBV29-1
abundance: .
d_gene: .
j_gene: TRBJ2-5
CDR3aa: CSGRQQETQYF
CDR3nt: TGCAGCGGACGACAGCAAGAGACCCAGTACTTC

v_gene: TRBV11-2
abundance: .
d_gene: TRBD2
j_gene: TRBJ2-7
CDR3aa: CASSPRLAGAAQYF
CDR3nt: TGTGCCAGCAGCCCCAGACTAGCGGGGGCCGCTCAGTACTTC

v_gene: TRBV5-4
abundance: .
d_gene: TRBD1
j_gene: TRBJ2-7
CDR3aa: CASSLGNRGSTGKGAYEQYF
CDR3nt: TGTGCCAGCAGCTTGGGCAACAGGGGGAGCACAGGTAAAGGGGCCTACGAGCAGTACTTC

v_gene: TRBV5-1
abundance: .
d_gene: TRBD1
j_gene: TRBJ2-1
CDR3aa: CASRAGTDYNEQFF
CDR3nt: TGCGCCAGCAGAGCCGGGACAGACTACAATGAGCAGTTCTTC

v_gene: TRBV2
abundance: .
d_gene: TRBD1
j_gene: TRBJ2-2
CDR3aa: CALTGTGVTGELFF
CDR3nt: TGTGCCCTGACCGGGACAGGGGTGACCGGGGAGCTGTTTTTT

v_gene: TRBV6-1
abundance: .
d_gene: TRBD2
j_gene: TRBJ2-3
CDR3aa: CASSPLAGIADTQYF
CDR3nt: TGTGCCAGCAGTCCCCTAGCGGGAATCGCAGATACGCAGTATTTT

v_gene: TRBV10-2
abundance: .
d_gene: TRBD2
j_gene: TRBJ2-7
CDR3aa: CASCLTSGRTYEQYF
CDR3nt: TGCGCCAGCTGTTTAACTAGCGGGAGAACCTACGAGCAGTACTTC

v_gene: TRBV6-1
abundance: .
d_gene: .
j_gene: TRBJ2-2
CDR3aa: CASSFDPEATGELFF
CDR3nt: TGTGCCAGCAGTTTTGACCCGGAGGCGACCGGGGAGCTGTTTTTT

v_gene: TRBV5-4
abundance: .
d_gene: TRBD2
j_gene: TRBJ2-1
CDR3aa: CASSLRTSGRANEQFF
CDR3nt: TGTGCCAGCAGCTTGAGGACTAGCGGGAGAGCCAATGAGCAGTTCTTC

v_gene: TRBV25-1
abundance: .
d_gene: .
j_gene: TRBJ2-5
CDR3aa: CASSEWGGHDQETQYF
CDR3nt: TGTGCCAGCAGTGAATGGGGGGGACACGACCAAGAGACCCAGTACTTC

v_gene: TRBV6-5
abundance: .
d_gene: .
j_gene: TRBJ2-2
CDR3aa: CASSKSYGTGELFF
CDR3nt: TGTGCCAGCTCTAAGTCGTACGGCACCGGGGAGCTGTTTTTT

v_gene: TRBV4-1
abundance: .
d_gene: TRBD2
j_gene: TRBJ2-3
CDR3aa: CASSQDGSSGNADTQYF
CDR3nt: TGCGCCAGCAGCCAAGATGGGTCTAGCGGGAATGCAGATACGCAGTATTTT

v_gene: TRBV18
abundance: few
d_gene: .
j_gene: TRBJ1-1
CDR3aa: CASSRDREAFF
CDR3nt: TGTGCCAGCTCACGAGACAGGGAAGCTTTCTTT

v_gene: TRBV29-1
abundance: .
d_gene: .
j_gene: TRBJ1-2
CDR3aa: CSVFYSGYTF
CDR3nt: TGCAGCGTTTTTTACTCTGGCTACACCTTC

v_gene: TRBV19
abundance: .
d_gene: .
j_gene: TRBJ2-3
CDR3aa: CASSPLSAGSTDTQYF
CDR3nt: TGTGCCAGTAGCCCACTCTCGGCAGGTAGCACAGATACGCAGTATTTT

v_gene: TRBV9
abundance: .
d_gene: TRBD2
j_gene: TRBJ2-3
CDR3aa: CASSVSGTGTDTQYF
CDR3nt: TGTGCCAGCAGCGTTAGCGGGACGGGCACAGATACGCAGTATTTT

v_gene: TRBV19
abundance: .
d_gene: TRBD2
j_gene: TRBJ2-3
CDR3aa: CASKGLGGADTQYF
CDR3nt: TGTGCCAGTAAGGGACTAGGAGGGGCAGATACGCAGTATTTT

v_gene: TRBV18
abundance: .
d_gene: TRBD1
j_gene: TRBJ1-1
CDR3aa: CASSPPHTGGAEAFF
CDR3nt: TGTGCCAGCTCACCACCGCATACAGGGGGCGCTGAAGCTTTCTTT

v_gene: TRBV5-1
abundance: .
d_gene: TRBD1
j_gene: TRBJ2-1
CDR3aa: CASSFSGTVVLEQFF
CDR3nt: TGCGCCAGCAGCTTCTCCGGGACAGTTGTCCTTGAGCAGTTCTTC

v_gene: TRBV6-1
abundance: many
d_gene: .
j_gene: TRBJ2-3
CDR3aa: CASVISGTDTQYF
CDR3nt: TGTGCCAGCGTCATTAGCGGCACAGATACGCAGTATTTT

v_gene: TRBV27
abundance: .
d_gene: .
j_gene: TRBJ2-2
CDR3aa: CASSLSPSANTGELFF
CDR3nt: TGTGCCAGCAGTTTATCGCCCAGTGCGAACACCGGGGAGCTGTTTTTT

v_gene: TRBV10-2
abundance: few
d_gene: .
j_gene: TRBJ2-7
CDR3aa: CASSESKRGHYEQYF
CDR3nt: TGCGCCAGCAGTGAGTCCAAGCGGGGACACTACGAGCAGTACTTC

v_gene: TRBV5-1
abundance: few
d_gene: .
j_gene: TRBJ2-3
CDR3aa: CASSLKAGAPSTDTQYF
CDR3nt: TGCGCCAGCAGCTTGAAGGCAGGGGCACCTAGCACAGATACGCAGTATTTT

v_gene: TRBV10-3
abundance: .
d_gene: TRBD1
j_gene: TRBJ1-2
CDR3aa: CATSLQGAPGYTF
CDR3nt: TGTGCCACCTCCTTACAGGGGGCGCCGGGCTACACCTTC

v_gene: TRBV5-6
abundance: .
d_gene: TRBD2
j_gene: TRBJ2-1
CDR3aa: CASRLRPSGSPYNEQFF
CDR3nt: TGTGCCAGCAGGTTGAGACCCAGCGGGAGCCCCTACAATGAGCAGTTCTTC

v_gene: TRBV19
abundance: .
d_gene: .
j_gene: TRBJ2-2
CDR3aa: CASSSSATEYTGELFF
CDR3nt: TGTGCCAGTAGTTCTAGCGCAACAGAATACACCGGGGAGCTGTTTTTT

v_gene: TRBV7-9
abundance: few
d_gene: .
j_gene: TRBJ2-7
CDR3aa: CASSLVGDEQYF
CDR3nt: TGTGCCAGCAGCTTAGTCGGGGACGAGCAGTACTTC

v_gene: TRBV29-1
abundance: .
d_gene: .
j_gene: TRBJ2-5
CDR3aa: CSVAYRENKRETQYF
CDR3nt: TGCAGCGTTGCGTACAGGGAGAATAAACGGGAGACCCAGTACTTC

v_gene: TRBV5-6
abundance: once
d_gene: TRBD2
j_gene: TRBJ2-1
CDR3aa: CASSSERDSYNEQFF
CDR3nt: TGTGCCAGCAGCTCGGAGCGGGACTCCTACAATGAGCAGTTCTTC

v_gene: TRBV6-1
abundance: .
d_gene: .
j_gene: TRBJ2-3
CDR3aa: CASTEGATDTQYF
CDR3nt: TGTGCCAGCACGGAGGGAGCCACAGATACGCAGTATTTT

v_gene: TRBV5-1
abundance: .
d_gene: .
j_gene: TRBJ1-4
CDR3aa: CASSPTEINEKLFF
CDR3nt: TGCGCCAGCAGCCCTACAGAGATCAATGAAAAACTGTTTTTT